This T cell receptor beta chain was sequenced in a study of neurological immune-mediated disorders. Whole-study findings and limits: The expanded clones of different subjects shared no CDR3 amino acid sequences (suggesting private repertoires in all groups).

The authors made cDNA by 5'RACE with 10-nucleotide random UMIs. Sequencing runs each yielded over 180 million TCR-beta sequences from 15-18 subjects. One entry per CDR3 protein, called by TCRdb with MiXCR from the 5' RACE reads. The sample consists of about 59,000 distinct CDR3 sequences, roughly an eighth of them appearing once. This clonotype was recorded many times. Its target is unknown. The sequence was collected from a woman aged 55-75 years with HTLV-1-associated myelopathy (HAM/TSP). Sequencing was performed on PBMCs.

The CDR3 region has the DNA TGTGCCATCAGTGAGGAGCAGGGGACTGGCTACACCTTC. Protein product: CAISEEQGTGYTF. The chain carries TRBV10-3 and TRBJ1-2, with D possibly being TRBD1 (6 bases). The CDR3 consists of 13 residues. Germline loops: CDR1 ENHRY, CDR2 SYGVKD. Trimming took 2 bases from V and 7 from J, leaving 11 bases between them.